This T cell receptor beta chain was recorded in a study of vaccination effects on CD4 cells after COVID-19. Overall study: Two-dose vaccination with either BNT162b2 or mRNA-1273 was given to the participants.

Sequencing followed a ViraFEST assay step that expanded antigen-specific CD4+ T cells with viral peptide pools. Once cultured for approximately eleven days, the cells underwent separation to obtain CD4+ T cells. Nucleocapsid antibodies were negative in the vaccine recipients, who had never had SARS-CoV-2 infection. Approximately 2.1 million PBMC were placed in each well, which was supplemented with 10 IU/ml IL-2 and around 9.9 ug/ml peptides. The V gene's germline CDR1 is LNHDA and CDR2 SQIVND (reference sequence). With 4 bases removed from V and 3 bases from J, the gap between germline ends came to 10 bases. This CDR3 comprises 14 residues. Profiling relied on immunoSEQ multiplex PCR, and the TCRdb table lists in-frame clones only, not all of them. This sample has some 22,000 clones; roughly 73% occur once, and the top ten carry approximately 25%. Turning to this clone: Its antigen is unknown.

The chain recombines TRBV19 with TRBJ2-1, with D possibly matching TRBD1 (5 bases). Specimen: CD4+ T cells from PBMCs cultured with HCoV-NL63 spike peptides, collected before COVID-19 vaccination. The sequence was collected from a human donor who received a COVID-19 vaccine. Here the CDR3 reads CASSKRRGYNEQFF. In DNA form, the CDR3 reads TGTGCCAGTAGTAAGCGTAGGGGCTACAATGAGCAGTTCTTC.